The 22 T cell receptor beta chains below come from one sample, sequenced in a study of monozygotic twins with cystic fibrosis (dated by TCRdb to the early 2020s). Receptor amplification or capture employed the immunoSEQ multiplex PCR assay. TCRdb carries this immuneACCESS record with in-frame sequences only. Its versions omit some clonotypes, under half of them owing to an unresolved V gene in the studies checked, with the rest unexplained. The sample table lists some 35,000 clones, about nine tenths of them with a count of one. The top ten clonotypes cover approximately 0.19% of the sample. Sample: blood. All receptors derive from a boy aged 2 to 9 with cystic fibrosis.

The chain carries TRBV2 and TRBJ1-1, with D hard to call. Germline V gives CDR1 SNHLY, CDR2 FYNNEI. Deletions cut 8 bases from V and 4 bases from J, with 17 bases between. The CDR3 length is 14 residues. CDR3 bases: TGTGCCAGCCCCAGCCGGGAACCTGTCACTGAAGCTTTCTTT. Protein product: CASPSREPVTEAFF.

The V call is TRBV25-1, the J call TRBJ1-2, with TRBD1 matching 11 bases. The germline V gene encodes CDR1 MGHDK and CDR2 SYGVNS. V lost 6 bases and J lost 3; bases outside the gene matches: 15. There are 18 residues in the CDR3. The CDR3, as DNA: TGTGCCAGCAGCACCACTTCCGGGACAGGGGGAGTTTACTATGGCTACACCTTC. Protein product: CASSTTSGTGGVYYGYTF.

The rearrangement uses TRBV2 and TRBJ2-1; 10 positions agree with TRBD2. Germline V gives CDR1 SNHLY, CDR2 FYNNEI. The CDR3 consists of 14 residues. The V segment lost 8 bases and the J segment 9 bases; nucleotides outside the gene matches: 10. The CDR3 nucleotides are TGTGCCAGCGGGGAAGCGGGGGGGCATGGTGAGCAGTTCTTC. The encoded protein is CASGEAGGHGEQFF.

The V call is TRBV7-9, the J call TRBJ1-1; the D is unclear. This CDR3 has 14 amino acids. The V gene lost 2 bases and the J gene lost 1 base, with 8 bases spanning the gap. CDR1 is SEHNR, CDR2 FQNEAQ, per germline (reference sequence). The CDR3 is CASSLIESNTEAFF. CDR3 nucleotides: TGTGCCAGCAGCTTAATCGAATCGAACACTGAAGCTTTCTTT. Combining the CDR3 with reference TRBV7-9 and TRBJ1-1 gives the whole variable domain DTGVSQNPRHKITKRGQNVTFRCDPISEHNRLYWYRQTLGQGPEFLTYFQNEAQLEKSRLLSDRFSAERPKGSFSTLEIQRTEQGDSAMYLCASSLIESNTEAFFGQGTRLTVV.

This chain connects TRBV13 to TRBJ2-7, with D maybe TRBD2 (6 bases). The CDR3 has 15 residues. V was cut by 0 bases and J by 5 bases, with 14 bases left in between. CDR1 and CDR2 from the germline V gene are PRHDT and FYEKMQ (reference sequence). The CDR3, as DNA: TGTGCCAGCAGCTTAGGCCCTGGGGGGAACGACGAGCAGTACTTC. It encodes CASSLGPGGNDEQYF.

This clone was seen more than once but under ten times. The chain carries TRBV10-2 and TRBJ1-4; D remains unclear. V shed 5 bases and J shed 8 bases, with 3 bases lying between them. Germline V gene lookup returns CDR1 WSHSY and CDR2 SAAADI. The CDR3 is made up of 10 amino acids. CDR3 loop: CASSLEKLFF. The CDR3 DNA reads TGCGCCAGCAGTCTAGAAAAACTGTTTTTT.

This chain connects TRBV6-1 to TRBJ1-2; possible D gene TRBD1, 5 bases. The CDR3 loop spans 13 amino acids. V lost 6 bases, J lost 0 bases, and 8 bases lay in between. Germline V gives CDR1 MNHNS, CDR2 SASEGT. The chain's CDR3 is CASSQGANYGYTF. The CDR3 nucleotides read TGTGCCAGCAGCCAGGGAGCTAACTATGGCTACACCTTC.

This clone was seen just once. The chain is built from TRBV27 and TRBJ1-2, with D perhaps TRBD1 (5 bases). The germline gives CDR1 MNHEY, CDR2 SMNVEV (reference sequence). This CDR3 region has 13 residues. V lost 3 bases, J lost 8 bases, and 13 bases lay in between. Written as DNA, the CDR3 is TGTGCCAGCAGTTTTGGGGCCCATGGGGGCTACACCTTC. Protein sequence: CASSFGAHGGYTF.

The V gene is TRBV4-3, the J gene TRBJ1-1; D is unresolved. Germline V CDR1 and CDR2: LGHNA, YSLEER. Between the trimmed V and J ends, which lost 4 bases and 1 base, there was a span of 7 bases. The CDR3 runs 13 residues. The CDR3 nucleotides read TGCGCCAGCAGCCCGGGGAAGAACACTGAAGCTTTCTTT. This codes for CASSPGKNTEAFF.

CDR3 nucleotides: TGTGCCAGTAGCTCCTTTGGGGGAGAGGCTTATGGCTACACCTTC. Its translation: CASSSFGGEAYGYTF. The V call is TRBV19, the J call TRBJ1-2; D is possibly TRBD1 (5 bases). V lost 6 bases and J lost 5, with 19 bases in between. Germline-derived CDR1 and CDR2 are LNHDA and SQIVND (reference sequence). The CDR3 is 15 residues long.

The chain has TRBV9 and TRBJ2-1; tentative D call: TRBD1 (6 bases). Germline CDR1 reads SGDLS; CDR2 reads YYNGEE. The length of the CDR3 is 15 residues. The germline V and J ends were trimmed by 2 bases and 7 bases, with 16 bases remaining between them. As DNA, the CDR3 is TGTGCCAGCAGCGTCCGACAGGTAATATTTAATGAGCAGTTCTTC. Its translation is CASSVRQVIFNEQFF.

Only one count was recorded for this clone. The gene calls are TRBV7-6 and TRBJ2-2; D is undetermined. CDR3 length: 14 amino acids. Trimming took 5 bases from V and 9 from J, leaving 16 bases between them. Germline CDR1 is SGHVS and CDR2 is FNYEAQ. The CDR3 DNA reads as TGTGCCAGCAGCCAAAGGTCCCACAACCGGGAGCTGTTTTTT. Translation: CASSQRSHNRELFF.

The rearrangement links TRBV7-9 to TRBJ2-7; 9 nucleotides agree with TRBD1. The CDR3 length is 15 residues. Germline loops: CDR1 SEHNR, CDR2 FQNEAQ (reference sequence). V trimming: 5 bases; J trimming: 2 bases; junction bases outside the gene matches: 7. The CDR3 here is CASSVDRGSPYEQYF. The CDR3 DNA reads as TGTGCCAGCAGCGTCGACAGGGGGTCCCCCTACGAGCAGTACTTC.

This clone was recorded a few times. J is TRBJ1-4 and V is TRBV9; D is unresolved. This CDR3 spans 15 amino acids. The germline CDR1 and CDR2 sequences are SGDLS and YYNGEE. The V end lost 0 bases, the J end lost 3 bases, and 9 bases lay between the germline ends. The CDR3 DNA reads as TGTGCCAGCAGCGTAGGGTGGGCGGCTAATGAAAAACTGTTTTTT. It is translated as CASSVGWAANEKLFF.

V usage is TRBV6-6 and J usage is TRBJ1-2; 7 nucleotides align to TRBD1. CDR3 length: 16 amino acids. Per germline, CDR1 MNHNY and CDR2 SVGAGI (reference sequence). The junction had 11 bases not matched to a gene; V was cut back by 5 bases and J by 2 bases. CDR3: CASSHRRQGRNYGYTF. The CDR3 bases are TGTGCCAGCAGTCATAGACGACAGGGACGAAACTATGGCTACACCTTC.

V is TRBV6-1 and J is TRBJ2-7; D not resolved. CDR3 size: 14 residues. V was cut by 0 bases and J by 0 bases, with 6 bases left in between. CDR1 is MNHNS and CDR2 is SASEGT in the germline V gene. CDR3 in DNA: TGTGCCAGCAGTGAAGCCACTAACTCCTACGAGCAGTACTTC. Translating gives CASSEATNSYEQYF.

This sequence joins TRBV4-3 and TRBJ1-4; D remains unclear. The CDR3 length is 15 residues. V dropped 1 base and J dropped 4 bases, with 10 bases sitting between them. Germline lookup yields CDR1 LGHNA and CDR2 YSLEER. The CDR3 sequence: CASSQAPTFNEKLFF. CDR3 DNA: TGCGCCAGCAGCCAAGCCCCAACGTTTAATGAAAAACTGTTTTTT.

The J gene is TRBJ2-7, the V gene TRBV6-5; TRBD1 agrees at 7 bases. Germline trimming cut 6 bases from V and 2 bases from J; bases unmatched to any gene: 4. Germline lookup yields CDR1 MNHEY and CDR2 SVGAGI. This CDR3 has 13 residues. The CDR3 reads CASSQGTAYEQYF. The CDR3 region has the DNA TGTGCCAGCAGCCAGGGGACAGCCTACGAGCAGTACTTC.

This clone showed up just a few times. The chain uses TRBV14 and TRBJ2-5; 7 nucleotides align to TRBD2. This CDR3 has 16 residues. Germline CDR1 is SGHDN and CDR2 is FVKESK. V was pared by 2 bases and J by 6 bases, with 12 bases of the junction left unmatched. CDR3 nucleotides: TGTGCCAGCAGCCAAAGAGGACTAGAAATGCCTCAGACCCAGTACTTC. Its protein product is CASSQRGLEMPQTQYF.

The V call is TRBV7-2, the J call TRBJ1-5; D remains ambiguous. The CDR3 runs 15 residues. Trimming shortened V by 5 bases and J by 0 bases, and 11 bases separated the two germline ends. CDR1 SGHTA and CDR2 FQGNSA come from the germline V gene. CDR3 nucleotides: TGTGCCAGCAGCGTACGGGCGGGTAGCAATCAGCCCCAGCATTTT. Translating it yields CASSVRAGSNQPQHF.

The rearrangement links TRBV28 to TRBJ2-5; 10 bases fit TRBD2. CDR1 and CDR2 (germline): MDHEN, SYDVKM. The CDR3 spans 16 residues. With V trimmed by 3 bases and J by 1 base, 5 bases remained unmatched. The CDR3 sequence: CASSFRTSGFQETQYF. CDR3 in DNA: TGTGCCAGCAGTTTTAGGACTAGCGGCTTCCAAGAGACCCAGTACTTC.

V usage is TRBV9 and J usage is TRBJ2-5; unclear D gene. Between the trimmed V and J ends, which lost 4 bases and 7 bases, there was a span of 11 bases. The CDR3 runs to 12 residues. Germline V gene sequence: CDR1 SGDLS, CDR2 YYNGEE. CDR3 sequence reads: CASSPLAGTQYF. Here the CDR3 DNA reads TGTGCCAGCAGCCCCCTGGCCGGGACCCAGTACTTC.